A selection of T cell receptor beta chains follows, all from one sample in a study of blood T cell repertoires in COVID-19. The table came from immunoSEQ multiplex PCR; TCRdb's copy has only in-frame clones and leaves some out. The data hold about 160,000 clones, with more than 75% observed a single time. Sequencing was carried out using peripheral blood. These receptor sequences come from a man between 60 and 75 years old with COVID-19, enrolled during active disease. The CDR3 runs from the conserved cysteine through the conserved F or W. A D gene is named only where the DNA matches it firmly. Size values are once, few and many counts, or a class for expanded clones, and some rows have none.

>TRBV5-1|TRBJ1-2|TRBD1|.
TGCGCCAGCAGTGAGGGGGCGCGAGGGAGTGGCTACACCTTC
CASSEGARGSGYTF
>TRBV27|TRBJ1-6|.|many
TGTGCCAGCAGTTTATCTGGGCGCTCGCCCCTCCACTTT
CASSLSGRSPLHF
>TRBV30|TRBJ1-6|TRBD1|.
TGTGCCTGGAGTAAATCCCGGGACAGGGGGCAATCACCCCTCCACTTT
CAWSKSRDRGQSPLHF
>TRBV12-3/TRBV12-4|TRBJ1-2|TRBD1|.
TGTGCCAGCAGTTTCGACAGGGGGAATGGCTACACCTTC
CASSFDRGNGYTF
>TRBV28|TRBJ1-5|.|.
TGTGCCAGCAGAATAGGGGGATACAATCAGCCCCAGCATTTT
CASRIGGYNQPQHF
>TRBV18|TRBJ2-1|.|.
TGTGCCAGCCGAAACTCCGGGACTGCTTGGTACAATGAGCAGTTCTTC
CASRNSGTAWYNEQFF
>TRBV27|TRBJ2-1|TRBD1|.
TGTGCCAGCAGTTACCTCCGGGGACAGGGGGCGGATGAGCAGTTCTTC
CASSYLRGQGADEQFF
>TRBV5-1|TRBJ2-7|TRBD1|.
TGCGCCAGCAGCCGAGGGGGCACCACCTACGAGCAGTACTTC
CASSRGGTTYEQYF
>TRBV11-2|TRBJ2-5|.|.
TGTGCCAGCGCCCCCACCGGTCCAGAGACCCAGTACTTC
CASAPTGPETQYF
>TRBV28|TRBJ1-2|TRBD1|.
TGTGCCAGCAGTTTCAGCTCAGGGGGCAATGGCTACACCTTC
CASSFSSGGNGYTF
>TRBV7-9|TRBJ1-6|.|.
TGTGCCAGCAGCCAAACAGGCGACAACTCACCCCTCCACTTT
CASSQTGDNSPLHF
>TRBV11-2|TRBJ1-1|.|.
TGTGCCAGCAGCTTAGCAGGGTCGGTGAACACTGAAGCTTTCTTT
CASSLAGSVNTEAFF
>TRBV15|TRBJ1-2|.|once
TGTGCCACCAGCAGAGAGCTGGAGGGCTATGGCTACACCTTC
CATSRELEGYGYTF
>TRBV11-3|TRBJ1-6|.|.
TGTGCCAGCAGCTCTTCCTATAATTCACCCCTCCACTTT
CASSSSYNSPLHF
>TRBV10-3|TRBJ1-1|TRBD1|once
TGTGCCATCAGAGGACAGGGCCGGAACACTGAAGCTTTCTTT
CAIRGQGRNTEAFF
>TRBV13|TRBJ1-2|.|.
TGTGCCAGCAGCTTAGCCGGGGGTGGCTACACCTTC
CASSLAGGGYTF
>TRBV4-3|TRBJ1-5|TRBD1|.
TGCGCCAGCAGCCAAGGACAGGGCTTACCCCAGCATTTT
CASSQGQGLPQHF